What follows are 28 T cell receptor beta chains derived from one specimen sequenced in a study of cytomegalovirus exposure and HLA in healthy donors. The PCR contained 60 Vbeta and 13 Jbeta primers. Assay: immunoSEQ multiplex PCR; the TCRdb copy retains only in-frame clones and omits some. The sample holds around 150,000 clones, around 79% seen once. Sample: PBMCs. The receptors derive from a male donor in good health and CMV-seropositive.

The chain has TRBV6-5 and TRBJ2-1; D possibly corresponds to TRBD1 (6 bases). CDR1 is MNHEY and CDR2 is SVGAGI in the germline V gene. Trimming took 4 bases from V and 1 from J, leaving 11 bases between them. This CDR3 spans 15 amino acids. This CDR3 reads CASSSGQISYNEQFF. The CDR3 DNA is TGTGCCAGCAGTTCTGGACAGATTTCCTACAATGAGCAGTTCTTC.

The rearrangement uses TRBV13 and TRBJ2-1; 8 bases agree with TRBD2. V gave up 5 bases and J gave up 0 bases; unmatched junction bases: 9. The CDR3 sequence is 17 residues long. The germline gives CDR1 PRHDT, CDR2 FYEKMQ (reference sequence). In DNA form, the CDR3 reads TGTGCCAGCAGCACCCGGGAGGGGGGGGGCTCCTACAATGAGCAGTTCTTC. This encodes CASSTREGGGSYNEQFF.

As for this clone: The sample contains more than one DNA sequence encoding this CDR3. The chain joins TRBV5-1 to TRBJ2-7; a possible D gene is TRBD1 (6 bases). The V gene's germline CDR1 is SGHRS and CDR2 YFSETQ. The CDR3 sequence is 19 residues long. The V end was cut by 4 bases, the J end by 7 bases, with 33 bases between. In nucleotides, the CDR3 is TGCGCCAGCAGCCTGGTTGGGGGCAGAAGATCCACTTTGATAGGGGAGCAGTACTTC. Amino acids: CASSLVGGRRSTLIGEQYF.

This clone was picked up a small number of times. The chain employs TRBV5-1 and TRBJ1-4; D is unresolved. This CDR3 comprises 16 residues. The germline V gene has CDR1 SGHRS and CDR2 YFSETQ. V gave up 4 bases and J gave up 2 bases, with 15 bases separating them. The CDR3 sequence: CASSQAAGSTNEKLFF. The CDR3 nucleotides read TGCGCCAGCAGCCAAGCGGCCGGATCGACTAATGAAAAACTGTTTTTT.

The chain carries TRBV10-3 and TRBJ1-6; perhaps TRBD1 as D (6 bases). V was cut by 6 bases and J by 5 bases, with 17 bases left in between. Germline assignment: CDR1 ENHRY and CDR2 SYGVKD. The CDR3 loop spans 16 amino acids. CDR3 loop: CAIRGDTWENNSPLHF. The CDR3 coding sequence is TGTGCCATCAGGGGGGACACCTGGGAGAATAATTCACCCCTCCACTTT.

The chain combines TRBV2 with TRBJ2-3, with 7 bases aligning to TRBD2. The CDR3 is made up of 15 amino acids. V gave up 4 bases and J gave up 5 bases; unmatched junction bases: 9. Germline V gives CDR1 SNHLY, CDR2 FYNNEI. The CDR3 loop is CASSAFRGDGDTQYF. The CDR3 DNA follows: TGTGCCAGCAGTGCCTTTCGGGGGGATGGAGATACGCAGTATTTT.

CDR3 loop: CASSYGGGDEKLFF. The CDR3 nucleotides read TGTGCCAGCAGTTACGGAGGGGGGGATGAAAAACTGTTTTTT. The chain uses TRBV6-6 and TRBJ1-4; D possibly corresponds to TRBD1 (6 bases). The germline CDR1 and CDR2 sequences are MNHNY and SVGAGI (reference sequence). The CDR3 is 14 residues long. The V and J ends lost 2 bases and 6 bases respectively, with 10 bases between them.

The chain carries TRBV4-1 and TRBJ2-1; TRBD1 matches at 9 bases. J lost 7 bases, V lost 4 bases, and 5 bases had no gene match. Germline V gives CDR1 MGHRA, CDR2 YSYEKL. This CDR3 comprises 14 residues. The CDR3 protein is CASSLRQGVNEQFF. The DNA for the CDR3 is TGCGCCAGCAGCCTACGACAGGGGGTTAATGAGCAGTTCTTC.

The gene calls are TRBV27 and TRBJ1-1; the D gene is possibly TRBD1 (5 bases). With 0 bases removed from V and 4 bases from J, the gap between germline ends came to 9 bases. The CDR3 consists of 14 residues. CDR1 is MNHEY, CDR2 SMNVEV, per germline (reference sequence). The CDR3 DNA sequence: TGTGCCAGCAGTTTATCTCAGGGTTCCACTGAAGCTTTCTTT. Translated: CASSLSQGSTEAFF.

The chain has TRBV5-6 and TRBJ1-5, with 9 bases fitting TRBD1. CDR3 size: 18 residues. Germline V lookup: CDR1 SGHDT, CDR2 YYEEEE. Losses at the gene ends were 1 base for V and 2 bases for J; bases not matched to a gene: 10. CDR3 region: CASSLWDRAILGNQPQHF. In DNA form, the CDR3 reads TGTGCCAGCAGCTTGTGGGACAGGGCCATCCTTGGCAATCAGCCCCAGCATTTT.

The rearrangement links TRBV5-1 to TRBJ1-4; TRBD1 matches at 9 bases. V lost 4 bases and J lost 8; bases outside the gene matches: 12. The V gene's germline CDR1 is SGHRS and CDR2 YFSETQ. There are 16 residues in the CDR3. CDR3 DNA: TGCGCCAGCAGCCCCAACCCCGGGACAGGGTGGGAAAAACTGTTTTTT. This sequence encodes CASSPNPGTGWEKLFF.

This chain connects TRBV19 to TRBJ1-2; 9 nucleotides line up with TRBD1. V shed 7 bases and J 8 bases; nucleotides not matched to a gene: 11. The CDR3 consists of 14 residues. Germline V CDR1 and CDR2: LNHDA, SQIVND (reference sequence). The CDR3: CASISGQGRGGYTF. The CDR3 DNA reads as TGTGCCAGTATTTCCGGACAGGGGAGAGGCGGCTACACCTTC.

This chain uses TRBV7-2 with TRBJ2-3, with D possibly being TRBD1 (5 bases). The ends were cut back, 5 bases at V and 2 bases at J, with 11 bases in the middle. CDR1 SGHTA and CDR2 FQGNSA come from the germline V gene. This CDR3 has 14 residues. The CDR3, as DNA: TGTGCCAGCAGCGGGCTGGGGCCCACAGATACGCAGTATTTT. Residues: CASSGLGPTDTQYF.

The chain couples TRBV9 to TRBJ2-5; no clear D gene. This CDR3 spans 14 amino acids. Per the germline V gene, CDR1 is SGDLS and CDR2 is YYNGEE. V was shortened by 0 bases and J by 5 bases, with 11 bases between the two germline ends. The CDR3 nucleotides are TGTGCCAGCAGCGTAGAAGGTAGCACGGAGACCCAGTACTTC. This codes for CASSVEGSTETQYF.

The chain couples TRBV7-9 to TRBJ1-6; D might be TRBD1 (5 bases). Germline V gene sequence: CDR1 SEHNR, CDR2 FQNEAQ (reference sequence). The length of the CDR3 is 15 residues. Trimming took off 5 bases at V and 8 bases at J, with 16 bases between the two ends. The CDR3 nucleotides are TGTGCCAGCAGCCCAGCGGGGGGTGGCGATTCACCCCTCCACTTT. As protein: CASSPAGGGDSPLHF.

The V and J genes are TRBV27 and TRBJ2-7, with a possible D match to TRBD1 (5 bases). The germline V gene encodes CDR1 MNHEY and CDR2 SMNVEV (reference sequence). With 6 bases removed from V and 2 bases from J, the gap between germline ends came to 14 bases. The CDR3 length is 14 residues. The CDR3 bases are TGTGCCAGCAGAGGGGCCCCACTCGCCTACGAGCAGTACTTC. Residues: CASRGAPLAYEQYF.

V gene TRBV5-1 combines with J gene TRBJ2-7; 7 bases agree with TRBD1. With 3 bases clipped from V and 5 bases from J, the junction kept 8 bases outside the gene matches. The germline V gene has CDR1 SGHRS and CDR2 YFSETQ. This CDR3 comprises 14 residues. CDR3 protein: CASSWATGSDEQYF. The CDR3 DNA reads TGCGCCAGCAGCTGGGCGACAGGGAGCGACGAGCAGTACTTC.

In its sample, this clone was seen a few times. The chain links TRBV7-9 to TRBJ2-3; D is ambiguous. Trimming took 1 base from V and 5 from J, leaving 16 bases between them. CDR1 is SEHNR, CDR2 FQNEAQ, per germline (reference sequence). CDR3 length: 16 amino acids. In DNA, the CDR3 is TGTGCCAGCAGCTTAGAGAGGATTCGAGAGGAAGATACGCAGTATTTT. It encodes CASSLERIREEDTQYF.

CDR3 sequence: CASKARGLQETQYF. CDR3 nucleotide sequence: TGTGCCAGTAAGGCCAGGGGACTACAAGAGACCCAGTACTTC. The chain combines TRBV19 with TRBJ2-5; D is perhaps TRBD2 (7 bases). The germline gives CDR1 LNHDA, CDR2 SQIVND (reference sequence). CDR3 length: 14 residues. V was shortened by 7 bases and J by 2 bases, with 14 bases between the two germline ends.

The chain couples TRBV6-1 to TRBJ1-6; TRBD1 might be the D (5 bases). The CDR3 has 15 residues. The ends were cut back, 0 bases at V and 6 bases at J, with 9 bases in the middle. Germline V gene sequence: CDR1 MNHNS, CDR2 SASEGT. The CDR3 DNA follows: TGTGCCAGCAGTGAAGCGCAGGGTGGTAATTCACCCCTCCACTTT. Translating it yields CASSEAQGGNSPLHF.

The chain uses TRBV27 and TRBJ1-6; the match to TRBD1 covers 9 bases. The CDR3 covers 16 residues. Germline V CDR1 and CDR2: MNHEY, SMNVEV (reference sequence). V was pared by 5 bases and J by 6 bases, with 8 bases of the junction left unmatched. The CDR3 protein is CASSPDRGWANSPLHF. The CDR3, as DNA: TGTGCCAGCAGTCCGGACAGGGGTTGGGCTAATTCACCCCTCCACTTT.

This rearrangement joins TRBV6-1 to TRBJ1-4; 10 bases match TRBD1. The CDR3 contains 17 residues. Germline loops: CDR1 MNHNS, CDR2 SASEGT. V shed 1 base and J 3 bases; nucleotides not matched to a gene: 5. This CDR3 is CASSEVGQGLANEKLFF. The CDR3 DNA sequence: TGTGCCAGCAGTGAAGTGGGACAGGGGTTGGCTAATGAAAAACTGTTTTTT.

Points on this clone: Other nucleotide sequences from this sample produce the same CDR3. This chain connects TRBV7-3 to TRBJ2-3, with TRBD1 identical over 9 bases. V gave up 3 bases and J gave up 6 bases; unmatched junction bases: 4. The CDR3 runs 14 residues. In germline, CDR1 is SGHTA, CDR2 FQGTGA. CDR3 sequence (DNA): TGTGCCAGCAGCTTGACAGGGGGGACGGATACGCAGTATTTT. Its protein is CASSLTGGTDTQYF.

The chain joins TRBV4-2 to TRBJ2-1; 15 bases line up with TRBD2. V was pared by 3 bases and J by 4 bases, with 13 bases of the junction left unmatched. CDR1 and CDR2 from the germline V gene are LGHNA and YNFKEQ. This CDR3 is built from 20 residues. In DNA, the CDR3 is TGTGCCAGCAGCCAGTCCCCTGGGACTAGCGGGGGGCTCCCTTACAATGAGCAGTTCTTC. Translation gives CASSQSPGTSGGLPYNEQFF.

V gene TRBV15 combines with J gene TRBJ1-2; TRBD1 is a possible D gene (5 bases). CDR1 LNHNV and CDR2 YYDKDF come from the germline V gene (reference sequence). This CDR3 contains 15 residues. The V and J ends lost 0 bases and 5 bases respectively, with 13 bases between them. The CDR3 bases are TGTGCCACCAGCAGAGATCATAAGGGGAAGTATGGCTACACCTTC. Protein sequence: CATSRDHKGKYGYTF.

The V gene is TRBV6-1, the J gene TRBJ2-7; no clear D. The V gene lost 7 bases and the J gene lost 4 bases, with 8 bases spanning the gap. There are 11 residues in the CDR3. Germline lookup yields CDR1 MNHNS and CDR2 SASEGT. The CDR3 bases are TGTGCCAGCACGGAGTTTTACGAGCAGTACTTC. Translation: CASTEFYEQYF.

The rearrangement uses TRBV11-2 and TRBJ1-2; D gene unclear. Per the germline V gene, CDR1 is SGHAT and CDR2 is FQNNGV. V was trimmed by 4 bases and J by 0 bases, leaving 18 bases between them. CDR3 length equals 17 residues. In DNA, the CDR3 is TGTGCCAGCAGCTCCTACGGCGGGTCCTACACTAACTATGGCTACACCTTC. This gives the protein CASSSYGGSYTNYGYTF.

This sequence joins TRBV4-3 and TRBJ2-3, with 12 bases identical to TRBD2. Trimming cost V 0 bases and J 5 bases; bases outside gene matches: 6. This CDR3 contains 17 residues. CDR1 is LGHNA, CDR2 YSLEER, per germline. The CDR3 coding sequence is TGCGCCAGCAGCCAAGATGACCTAGCGGGGGGGATAGATACGCAGTATTTT. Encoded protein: CASSQDDLAGGIDTQYF.